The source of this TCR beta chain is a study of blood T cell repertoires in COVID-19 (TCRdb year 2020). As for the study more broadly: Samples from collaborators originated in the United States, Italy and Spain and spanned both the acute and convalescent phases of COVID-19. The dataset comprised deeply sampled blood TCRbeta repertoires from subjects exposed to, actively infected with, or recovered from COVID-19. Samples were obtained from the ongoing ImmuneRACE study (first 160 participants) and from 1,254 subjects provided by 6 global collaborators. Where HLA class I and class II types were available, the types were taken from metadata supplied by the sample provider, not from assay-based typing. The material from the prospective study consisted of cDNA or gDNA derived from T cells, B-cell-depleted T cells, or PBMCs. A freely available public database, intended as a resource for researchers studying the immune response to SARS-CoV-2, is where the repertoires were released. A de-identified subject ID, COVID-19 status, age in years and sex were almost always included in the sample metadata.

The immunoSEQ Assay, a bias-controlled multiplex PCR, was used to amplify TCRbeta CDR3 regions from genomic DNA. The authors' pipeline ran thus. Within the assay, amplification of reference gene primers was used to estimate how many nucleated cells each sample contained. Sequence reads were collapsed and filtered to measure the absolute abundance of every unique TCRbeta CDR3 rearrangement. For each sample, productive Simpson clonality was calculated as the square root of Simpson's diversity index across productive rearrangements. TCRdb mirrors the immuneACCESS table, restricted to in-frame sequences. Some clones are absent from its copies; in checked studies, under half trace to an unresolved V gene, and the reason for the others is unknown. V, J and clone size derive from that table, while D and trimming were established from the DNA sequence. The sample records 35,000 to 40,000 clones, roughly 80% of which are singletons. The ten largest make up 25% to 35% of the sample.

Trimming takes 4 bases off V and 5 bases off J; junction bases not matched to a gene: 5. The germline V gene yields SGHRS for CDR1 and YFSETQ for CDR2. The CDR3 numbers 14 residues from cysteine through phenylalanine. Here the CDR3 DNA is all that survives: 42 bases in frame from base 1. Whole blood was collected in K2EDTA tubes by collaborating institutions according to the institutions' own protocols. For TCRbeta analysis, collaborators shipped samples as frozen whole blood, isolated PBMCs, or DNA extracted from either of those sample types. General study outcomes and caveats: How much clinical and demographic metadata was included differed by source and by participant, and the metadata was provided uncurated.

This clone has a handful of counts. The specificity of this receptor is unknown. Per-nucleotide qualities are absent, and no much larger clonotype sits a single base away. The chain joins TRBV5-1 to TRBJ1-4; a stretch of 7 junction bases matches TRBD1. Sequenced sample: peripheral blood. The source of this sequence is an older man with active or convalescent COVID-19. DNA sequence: TGCGCCAGCAGCGGGGGGACAGAGAATGAAAAACTGTTTTTT. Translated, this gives CASSGGTENEKLFF.